These 5 T cell receptor beta chains were all obtained from the same sample, sequenced in a study of T cells in Graves' hyperthyroidism and ophthalmopathy. From RNA transcripts, TCR beta CDR3 regions were amplified. TCR CDR3 regions were first amplified by RT-PCR with HTBI primers. One entry per CDR3 protein results from TCRdb running MiXCR on the multiplex PCR reads. The table shows 300,000 to 500,000 distinct CDR3 sequences, with under 15% occurring only once. Sequencing was carried out using blood. The source is a woman aged 30 to 39 with Graves' hyperthyroidism.

This clonotype showed up just a few times. Germline and junction disagree at one end, which may indicate a read error. The V call is TRBV27, the J call TRBJ1-2; possibly TRBD1 for D (6 bases). The CDR3 is made up of 13 amino acids. CDR1 is MNHEY and CDR2 is SMNVEV in the germline V gene (reference sequence). The CDR3 reads CVSSFAGEVGYTF. CDR3 bases: TGTGTCAGCAGTTTTGCAGGGGAGGTTGGCTACACCTTC.

This clonotype was detected ten times or more. The chain employs TRBV11-2 and TRBJ2-5; 11 positions agree with TRBD2. Germline CDR1 reads SGHAT; CDR2 reads FQNNGV. The CDR3 sequence is 16 residues long. With 4 bases clipped from V and 5 bases from J, the junction kept 9 bases outside the gene matches. CDR3 sequence (DNA): TGTGCCAGCAGCTCCCTAGCGGGAGGCCGGGGGGAGACCCAGTACTTC. Its protein is CASSSLAGGRGETQYF. The full variable domain, its missing parts supplied by reference TRBV11-2 and TRBJ2-5, is EAGVAQSPRYKIIEKRQSVAFWCNPISGHATLYWYQQILGQGPKLLIQFQNNGVVDDSQLPKDRFSAERLKGVDSTLKIQPAKLEDSAVYLCASSSLAGGRGETQYFGPGTRLLVL.

The V call is TRBV29-1, the J call TRBJ2-2, with D unclear. The CDR3 is made up of 12 amino acids. Trimming took 3 bases from V and 5 from J, leaving 7 bases between them. Germline lookup yields CDR1 SQVTM and CDR2 ANQGSEA. The CDR3 coding sequence is TGCAGCGTTGAGACTTTAACCGGGGAGCTGTTTTTT. This gives the protein CSVETLTGELFF.

This clonotype was counted many times. This sequence joins TRBV6-1 and TRBJ2-1; 7 nucleotides agree with TRBD2. V dropped 4 bases and J dropped 5; count of bases not matched to a gene: 11. CDR3 length: 16 amino acids. The germline gives CDR1 MNHNS, CDR2 SASEGT. CDR3 sequence: CASSAPPASGNNEQFF. The CDR3 DNA follows: TGTGCCAGCAGTGCCCCTCCGGCTAGCGGAAACAATGAGCAGTTCTTC.

This clonotype was counted many times. As DNA, the CDR3 is TGCGCCAGCAGACAGGGACCGACCTCCTACGAGCAGTACTTC. Translated: CASRQGPTSYEQYF. The J gene is TRBJ2-7, the V gene TRBV5-1; D is perhaps TRBD1 (6 bases). Germline V CDR1 and CDR2: SGHRS, YFSETQ. There are 14 residues in the CDR3. Trimming pared 5 bases from V and 0 bases from J, leaving 12 bases between.